A single sample gave rise to the 7 T cell receptor beta chains below, sequenced in a study of cytomegalovirus exposure and HLA in healthy donors (dated 2017 in TCRdb). Library preparation used the immunoSEQ multiplex PCR assay. The multiplex PCR relied on a mix of 60 forward primers for TCR Vbeta segments and 13 reverse primers for TCR Jbeta segments. TCRdb mirrors the immuneACCESS table, restricted to in-frame sequences. Some clones are absent from its copies; in checked studies, under half trace to an unresolved V gene, and the reason for the others is unknown. The sample table contains about 150,000 clones; only one count was recorded for 76% of them. 1.5% to 2% of the sample lies in the top ten. Material for sequencing was PBMCs. The receptors stem from a woman aged 40-49 years in good health and CMV-seronegative.

The CDR3: CASSVGLAEDYEQYF. CDR3 sequence (DNA): TGTGCCAGCAGCGTAGGTCTAGCGGAAGACTACGAGCAGTACTTC. The V gene is TRBV9, the J gene TRBJ2-7; TRBD2 agrees at 7 bases. The CDR3 covers 15 residues. The germline gives CDR1 SGDLS, CDR2 YYNGEE. The junction had 6 bases not matched to a gene; V was cut back by 0 bases and J by 3 bases.

As concerns this clone: Other DNA sequences in this specimen translate into the identical CDR3. V is TRBV18 and J is TRBJ1-5; no clear D gene. V gave up 0 bases and J gave up 0 bases, with 3 bases separating them. This CDR3 is 14 amino acids long. Germline V CDR1 and CDR2: KGHSH, LQKENI. This CDR3 reads CASSPPYSNQPQHF. The CDR3 coding sequence is TGTGCCAGCTCACCACCTTATAGCAATCAGCCCCAGCATTTT.

The rearrangement joins TRBV18 to TRBJ1-6, with TRBD1 matching over 8 bases. The CDR3 runs to 15 residues. Germline CDR1 and CDR2: KGHSH and LQKENI. With V trimmed by 3 bases and J by 7 bases, 5 bases remained unmatched. CDR3 sequence reads: CASSPPRQGNSPLHF. The CDR3 nucleotides are TGTGCCAGCTCACCCCCTAGACAGGGGAATTCACCCCTCCACTTT.

The gene calls are TRBV13 and TRBJ2-3; 11 bases are a match to TRBD2. Germline CDR1 is PRHDT and CDR2 is FYEKMQ (reference sequence). The CDR3 runs 16 residues. The trim removed 0 bases at V and 5 bases at J, leaving 4 bases unmatched. CDR3 DNA sequence: TGTGCCAGCAGCTTAGGACTAGCGGGAGTTCTAGATACGCAGTATTTT. It encodes CASSLGLAGVLDTQYF.

V is TRBV2 and J is TRBJ2-4, with D possibly matching TRBD1 (6 bases). Germline V gene data show CDR1 as SNHLY and CDR2 as FYNNEI. The length of the CDR3 is 14 residues. The V end lost 6 bases, the J end lost 6 bases, and 15 bases lay between the germline ends. This CDR3 reads CASRNQGPLNIQYF. CDR3 sequence (DNA): TGTGCCAGCAGAAACCAGGGGCCCCTAAACATTCAGTACTTC.

The chain combines TRBV5-1 with TRBJ2-7, with D tentatively TRBD1 (6 bases). In germline, CDR1 is SGHRS, CDR2 YFSETQ. This CDR3 is 14 amino acids long. Trimming shortened V by 5 bases and J by 7 bases, and 19 bases separated the two germline ends. CDR3 nucleotide sequence: TGCGCCAGCAGGGGAAACACGGAAGGGGGTGAGCAGTACTTC. Its protein is CASRGNTEGGEQYF.

A remark on this clone: The germline gene is not matched at one end of the junction; a read error may be the cause. V is TRBV5-1 and J is TRBJ2-3, with 7 bases that match TRBD2. Looked up from germline, CDR1 is SGHRS and CDR2 is YFSETQ. The CDR3 contains 16 residues. The CDR3 DNA follows: TGCGCCAGCAGCTTGGAAGCGGGGCTGCGCACAGGTACGCAGTATTTT. This sequence encodes CASSLEAGLRTGTQYF.